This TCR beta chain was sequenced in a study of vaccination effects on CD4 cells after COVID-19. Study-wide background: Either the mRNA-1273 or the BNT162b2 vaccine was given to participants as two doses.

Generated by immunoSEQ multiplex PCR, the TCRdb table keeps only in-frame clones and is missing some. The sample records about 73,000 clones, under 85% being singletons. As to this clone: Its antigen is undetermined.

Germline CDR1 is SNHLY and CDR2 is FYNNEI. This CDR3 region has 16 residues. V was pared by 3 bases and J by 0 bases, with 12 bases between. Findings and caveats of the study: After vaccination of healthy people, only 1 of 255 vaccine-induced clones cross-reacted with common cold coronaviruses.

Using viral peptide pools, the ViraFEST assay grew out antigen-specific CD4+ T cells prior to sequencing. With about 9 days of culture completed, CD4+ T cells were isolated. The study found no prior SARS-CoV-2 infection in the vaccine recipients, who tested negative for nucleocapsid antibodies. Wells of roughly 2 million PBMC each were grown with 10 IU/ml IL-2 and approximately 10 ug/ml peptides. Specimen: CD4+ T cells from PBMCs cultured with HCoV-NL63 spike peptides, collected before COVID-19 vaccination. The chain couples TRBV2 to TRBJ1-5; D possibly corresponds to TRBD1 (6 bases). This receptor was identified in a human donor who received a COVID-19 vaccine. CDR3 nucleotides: TGTGCCAGCAGTGAGCCCCCAGGGGCTAGCAATCAGCCCCAGCATTTT. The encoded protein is CASSEPPGASNQPQHF.